The entry below describes one TCR beta chain. The germline gives CDR1 SGHVS, CDR2 FNYEAQ. The CDR3 totals 13 residues. Trimming shortened V by 5 bases and J by 4 bases, and 11 bases separated the two germline ends. These data are taken from a study of blood T cell repertoires in COVID-19. The assay was immunoSEQ multiplex PCR, and TCRdb's table has in-frame clones only and misses some. The sample lists some 130,000 clones; more than 75% were seen once. Sequenced sample: peripheral blood. The TCR comes from a woman in her 70s with COVID-19, enrolled during active disease. The chain carries TRBV7-6 and TRBJ1-2; possibly TRBD1 for D (5 bases). Here the CDR3 reads CASSSRGGYGYTF. DNA of the CDR3: TGTGCCAGCAGCAGCCGGGGGGGCTATGGCTACACCTTC.